The rows below give T cell receptor beta chains drawn from one sample of a study of CD8+CD57+ T cells in acquired aplastic anemia. TCRdb re-analysed the reads in MiXCR, keeping a single row per CDR3 protein. Altogether about 160,000 distinct CDR3 sequences are present, 45% to 50% being singletons, with the ten largest covering about 30%. Sequencing used sorted CD4+, CD8+, or CD8+CD57+ T cells (not recorded which) from PBMCs. Receptors originate from a human donor with aplastic anemia. The CDR3 runs from the conserved cysteine through the conserved F or W. The D gene is left open where the match is weak. Not every row has a clone size; where given, it reads once, few, many or a size class.

>TRBV7-3|-|many|TRBJ2-1
CASSLNGGAYNEQFF
TGTGCCAGCAGCTTAAATGGGGGAGCTTACAATGAGCAGTTCTTC
>TRBV7-3|-|many|TRBJ1-1
CASSSTPNEAFF
TGTGCCAGCAGCTCGACACCCAATGAAGCTTTCTTT
>TRBV20-1|-|few|TRBJ2-3
CSATGGTDTQYF
TGCAGTGCTACCGGGGGCACAGATACGCAGTATTTT
>TRBV7-9|TRBD1|few|TRBJ1-5
CASSLTGGQPQHF
TGTGCCAGCAGCTTAACAGGGGGTCAGCCCCAGCATTTT
>TRBV25-1|TRBD2|-|TRBJ2-7
CASGGSGSSYEQYF
TGTGCCAGTGGAGGAAGCGGGAGCTCCTACGAGCAGTACTTC
>TRBV5-6|-|many|TRBJ2-7
CASSLTRGLYEQYF
TGTGCCAGCAGCTTGACTAGGGGCTTGTACGAGCAGTACTTC
>TRBV29-1|-|-|TRBJ1-1
CSGGTGLYTEAFF
TGCAGCGGAGGTACAGGGTTATACACTGAAGCTTTCTTT
>TRBV10-3|-|-|TRBJ1-1
CASSDMDENTEAFF
TGTGCCAGCAGTGATATGGATGAGAACACTGAAGCTTTCTTT
>TRBV4-1|TRBD1|many|TRBJ2-7
CASSQGQGLPYEQYF
TGCGCCAGCAGCCAAGGACAGGGCTTACCCTACGAGCAGTACTTC
>TRBV11-2|TRBD2|many|TRBJ2-5
CASSLEGPVAGDLVEETQYF
TGTGCCAGCAGCTTAGAGGGGCCGGTAGCGGGAGATCTAGTCGAAGAGACCCAGTACTTC
>TRBV20-1|-|-|TRBJ2-7
CSTGSAEQYF
TGCAGTACAGGGTCGGCCGAGCAGTACTTC
>TRBV7-8|TRBD1|-|TRBJ1-2
CASSHRDRTFYGYTF
TGTGCCAGCAGCCACCGGGACAGGACCTTCTATGGCTACACCTTC
>TRBV11-2|TRBD2|-|TRBJ2-1
CASSPTQLADSYNEQFF
TGTGCCAGCAGCCCAACCCAGCTAGCGGATTCCTACAATGAGCAGTTCTTC
>TRBV9|TRBD2|-|TRBJ2-3
CASSVGAGETDTQYF
TGTGCCAGCAGCGTAGGGGCGGGGGAGACAGATACGCAGTATTTT
>TRBV11-2|TRBD2|many|TRBJ2-1
CASSHGLAIHEQFF
TGTGCCAGCAGCCACGGACTAGCGATACATGAGCAGTTCTTC
>TRBV20-1|-|-|TRBJ1-2
CSARGTVGGYAF
TGCAGTGCTAGAGGGACAGTCGGTGGCTACGCCTTC
>TRBV9|-|-|TRBJ2-1
CASSGPRNEQFF
TGTGCCAGCAGCGGACCCCGCAATGAGCAGTTCTTC
>TRBV15|-|many|TRBJ1-1
CATSSGFNTEAFF
TGTGCCACCAGCAGCGGATTTAACACTGAAGCTTTCTTT
>TRBV19|-|few|TRBJ1-6
CASSRGNNSPLHF
TGTGCCAGTAGTCGGGGGAACAATTCACCCCTCCACTTT
>TRBV2|TRBD2|many|TRBJ2-3
CASRPSGSHDTDTQYF
TGTGCCAGCAGGCCTAGCGGGAGTCACGACACAGATACGCAGTATTTT
>TRBV2|TRBD1|few|TRBJ2-7
CASRPQGAHEQYF
TGTGCCAGCCGCCCACAGGGGGCACACGAGCAGTACTTC
>TRBV7-9|-|few|TRBJ2-3
CASRLETQYF
TGTGCCAGCCGCCTTGAGACGCAGTATTTT
>TRBV6-2/TRBV6-3|-|many|TRBJ2-7
CASSYGVFNEQYF
TGTGCCAGCAGTTACGGGGTCTTCAACGAGCAGTACTTC
>TRBV7-6|-|-|TRBJ1-4
CASSFYPSGNEKLFF
TGTGCCAGCAGCTTCTATCCTTCGGGAAATGAAAAACTGTTTTTT
>TRBV4-1|-|many|TRBJ2-1
CASSHHGTGDEQFF
TGCGCCAGCAGCCACCACGGGACGGGCGATGAGCAGTTCTTC
>TRBV5-6|-|once|TRBJ1-6
CASSLWLLGRDSPLHF
TGTGCCAGCAGCTTGTGGCTCCTAGGACGGGATTCACCCCTCCACTTT
>TRBV11-1|-|-|TRBJ2-3
CASSLAAGGTDTQYF
TGTGCCAGCAGCTTAGCGGCAGGGGGCACAGATACGCAGTATTTT
>TRBV15|-|-|TRBJ2-6
CATSPRAGANVLTF
TGTGCCACCAGCCCCAGGGCCGGGGCCAACGTCCTGACTTTC
>TRBV12-3/TRBV12-4|-|-|TRBJ1-1
CASSLRASEAFF
TGTGCCAGCAGTTTAAGGGCCTCTGAAGCTTTCTTT
>TRBV6-1|TRBD1|-|TRBJ2-7
CASWDRLSYEQYF
TGTGCCAGCTGGGACAGGCTGTCCTACGAGCAGTACTTC
>TRBV7-8|-|-|TRBJ1-5
CASSLGVPTGYSNQPQHF
TGTGCCAGCAGCTTAGGGGTACCGACAGGCTATAGCAATCAGCCCCAGCATTTT
>TRBV10-3|TRBD2|-|TRBJ2-7
CAISEGLAGNYEQYF
TGTGCCATCAGTGAGGGCCTAGCGGGGAATTACGAGCAGTACTTC
>TRBV19|-|-|TRBJ2-1
CATDNRVRNEQFF
TGTGCCACCGATAACAGGGTTAGAAATGAGCAGTTCTTC
>TRBV10-2|-|-|TRBJ2-7
CASSEARDEQYF
TGCGCCAGCAGTGAGGCTAGGGACGAGCAGTACTTC
>TRBV6-1|-|many|TRBJ1-1
CASTSGHRIDTEAFF
TGTGCCAGCACATCGGGGCACCGTATTGACACTGAAGCTTTCTTT
>TRBV9|TRBD1|-|TRBJ1-2
CASRGDRGYGYTF
TGTGCCAGCAGGGGGGACAGGGGCTATGGCTACACCTTC
>TRBV19|-|-|TRBJ1-2
CASSPDRRSGYTF
TGTGCCAGTAGTCCGGACAGAAGGAGTGGCTACACCTTC
>TRBV19|TRBD1|many|TRBJ1-1
CASSIDLARGQVTEAFF
TGTGCCAGTAGTATAGATCTCGCCAGGGGGCAGGTCACTGAAGCTTTCTTT
>TRBV2|-|once|TRBJ1-5
CASGPASFDQPQHF
TGTGCCAGCGGACCCGCCAGTTTCGATCAGCCCCAGCATTTT
>TRBV19|-|few|TRBJ1-1
CASSRTSSNTEAFF
TGTGCCAGTAGTAGGACAAGTTCGAACACTGAAGCTTTCTTT
>TRBV20-1|TRBD1|few|TRBJ2-7
CSAPGQGPYEQYF
TGCAGTGCTCCGGGACAGGGTCCCTACGAGCAGTACTTC
>TRBV7-9|-|-|TRBJ2-1
CASSPWNHEQFF
TGTGCCAGCAGCCCCTGGAATCATGAGCAGTTCTTC
>TRBV6-4|TRBD1|-|TRBJ2-7
CASSDSTWTGNSYEQYF
TGTGCCAGCAGTGACTCGACCTGGACAGGTAACTCCTACGAGCAGTACTTC
>TRBV10-3|-|-|TRBJ1-2
CAISGTVANYGYTF
TGTGCCATCAGTGGTACGGTAGCTAACTATGGCTACACCTTC
>TRBV20-1|TRBD2|few|TRBJ2-3
CSAPLAGAKDTQYF
TGCAGTGCACCACTAGCGGGGGCGAAGGATACGCAGTATTTT
>TRBV20-1|-|-|TRBJ2-3
CSAPGTKF
TGCAGTGCCCCAGGGACCAAGTTT
>TRBV29-1|TRBD1|-|TRBJ2-3
CSAKLQGASATDTQYF
TGCAGCGCAAAACTACAGGGGGCTTCGGCCACAGATACGCAGTATTTT
>TRBV29-1|-|many|TRBJ2-3
CSVDQRSTDTQYF
TGCAGCGTTGATCAGAGAAGCACAGATACGCAGTATTTT
>TRBV6-1|-|-|TRBJ2-1
CASSVIFSSYNERFF
TGTGCCAGCAGTGTGATATTCAGCTCCTACAATGAGCGGTTCTTC
>TRBV5-1|TRBD1|-|TRBJ1-2
CASNLDGGGGGYTF
TGCGCCAGCAACTTGGATGGAGGGGGCGGTGGCTACACCTTC
>TRBV6-5|TRBD2|-|TRBJ2-1
CASSYGFGTTSYEQFF
TGTGCCAGCAGTTACGGATTCGGGACTACCTCATATGAGCAGTTCTTC
>TRBV10-3|-|-|TRBJ2-5
CAISEGEQETQYF
TGTGCCATCAGTGAGGGGGAGCAAGAGACCCAGTACTTC
>TRBV7-6|-|-|TRBJ2-7
CASSLPGREQYF
TGTGCCAGCAGCCTTCCCGGGAGAGAGCAGTACTTC
>TRBV24-1|TRBD1|-|TRBJ2-5
CATSDFGQGPVMETQYF
TGTGCCACCAGTGATTTTGGACAGGGACCGGTTATGGAGACCCAGTACTTC
>TRBV19|-|-|TRBJ1-5
CASSIVDRVKQPQHF
TGTGCCAGTAGTATAGTAGATAGGGTTAAGCAGCCCCAGCATTTT
>TRBV5-6|TRBD1|-|TRBJ2-1
CASSLSQGGNNEQFF
TGTGCCAGCAGCTTGTCACAGGGGGGAAACAATGAGCAGTTCTTC
>TRBV7-8|TRBD1|few|TRBJ2-1
CASGRGRDNEQFF
TGTGCCAGCGGCAGGGGGCGCGACAATGAGCAGTTCTTC
>TRBV29-1|-|-|TRBJ2-2
CSVRVGLHTGELFF
TGCAGCGTTCGAGTAGGGCTGCACACCGGGGAGCTGTTTTTT